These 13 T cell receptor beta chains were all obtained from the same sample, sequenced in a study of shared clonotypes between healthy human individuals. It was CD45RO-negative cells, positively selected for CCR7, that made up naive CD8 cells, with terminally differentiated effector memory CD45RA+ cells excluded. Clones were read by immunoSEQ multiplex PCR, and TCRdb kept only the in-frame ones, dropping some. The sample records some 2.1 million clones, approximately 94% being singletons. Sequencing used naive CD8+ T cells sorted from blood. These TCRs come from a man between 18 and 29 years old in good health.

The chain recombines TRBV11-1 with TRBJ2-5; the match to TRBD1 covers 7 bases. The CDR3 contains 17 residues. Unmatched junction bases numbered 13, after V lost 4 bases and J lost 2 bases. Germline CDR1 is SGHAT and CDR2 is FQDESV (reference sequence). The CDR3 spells CASSSGQAGPNQETQYF. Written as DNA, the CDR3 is TGTGCCAGCAGCTCCGGACAGGCCGGCCCGAATCAAGAGACCCAGTACTTC.

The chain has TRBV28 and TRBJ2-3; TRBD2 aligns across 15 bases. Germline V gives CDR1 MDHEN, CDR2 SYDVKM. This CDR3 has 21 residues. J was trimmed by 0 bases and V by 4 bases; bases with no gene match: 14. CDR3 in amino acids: CASSSIEPGLAGGSSTDTQYF. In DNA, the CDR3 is TGTGCCAGCAGTTCGATAGAGCCGGGACTAGCGGGGGGATCTAGCACAGATACGCAGTATTTT.

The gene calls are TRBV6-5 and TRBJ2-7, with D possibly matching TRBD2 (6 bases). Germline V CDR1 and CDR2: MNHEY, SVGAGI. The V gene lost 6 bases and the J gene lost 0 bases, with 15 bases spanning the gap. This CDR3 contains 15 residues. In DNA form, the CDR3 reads TGTGCCAGCAGCCTGTTCACGGGAGCCTCCTACGAGCAGTACTTC. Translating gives CASSLFTGASYEQYF.

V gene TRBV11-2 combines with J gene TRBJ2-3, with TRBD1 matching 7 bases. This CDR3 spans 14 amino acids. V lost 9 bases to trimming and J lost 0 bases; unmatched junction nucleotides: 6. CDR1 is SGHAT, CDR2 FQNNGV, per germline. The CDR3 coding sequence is TGTGCCAGTCTCCCGACAGGGAGCACAGATACGCAGTATTTT. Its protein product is CASLPTGSTDTQYF. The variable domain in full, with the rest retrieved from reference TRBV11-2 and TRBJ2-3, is EAGVAQSPRYKIIEKRQSVAFWCNPISGHATLYWYQQILGQGPKLLIQFQNNGVVDDSQLPKDRFSAERLKGVDSTLKIQPAKLEDSAVYLCASLPTGSTDTQYFGPGTRLTVL.

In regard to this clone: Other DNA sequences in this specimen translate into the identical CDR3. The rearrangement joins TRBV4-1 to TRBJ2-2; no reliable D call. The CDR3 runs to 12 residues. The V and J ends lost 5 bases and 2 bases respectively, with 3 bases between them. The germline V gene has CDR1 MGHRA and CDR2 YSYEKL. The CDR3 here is CASSLNTGELFF. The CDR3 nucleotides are TGCGCCAGCAGCTTAAACACCGGGGAGCTGTTTTTT.

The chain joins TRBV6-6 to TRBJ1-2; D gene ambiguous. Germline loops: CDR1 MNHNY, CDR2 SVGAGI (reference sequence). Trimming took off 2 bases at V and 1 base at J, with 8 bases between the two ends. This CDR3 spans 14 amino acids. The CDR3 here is CASSYLRINYGYTF. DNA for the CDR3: TGTGCCAGCAGTTACCTCAGGATTAACTATGGCTACACCTTC.

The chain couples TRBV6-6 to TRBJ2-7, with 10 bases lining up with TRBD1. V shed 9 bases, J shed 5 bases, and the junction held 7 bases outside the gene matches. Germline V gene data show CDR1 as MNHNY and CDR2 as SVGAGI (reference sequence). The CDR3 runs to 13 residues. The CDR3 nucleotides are TGTGCCAGTACGGGACAGGGGTTAGACGAGCAGTACTTC. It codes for CASTGQGLDEQYF.

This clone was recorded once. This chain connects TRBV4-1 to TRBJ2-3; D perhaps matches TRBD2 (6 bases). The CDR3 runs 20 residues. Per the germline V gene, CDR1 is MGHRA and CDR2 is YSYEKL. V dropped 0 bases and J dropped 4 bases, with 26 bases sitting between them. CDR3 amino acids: CASSQEGPEDVGSLSDTQYF. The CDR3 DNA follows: TGCGCCAGCAGCCAAGAAGGGCCTGAGGACGTCGGGAGTCTCTCAGATACGCAGTATTTT.

For the CDR3, the DNA is TGTGCCAGCAGCTTAGTAGTGACAGAGGTATGTGAAAAACTGTTTTTT. It encodes CASSLVVTEVCEKLFF. V gene TRBV11-3 combines with J gene TRBJ1-4, with D perhaps matching TRBD1 (5 bases). V dropped 1 base and J dropped 7 bases, with 16 bases sitting between them. The CDR3 runs 16 residues. CDR1 is SGHNT and CDR2 is YENEEA in the germline V gene.

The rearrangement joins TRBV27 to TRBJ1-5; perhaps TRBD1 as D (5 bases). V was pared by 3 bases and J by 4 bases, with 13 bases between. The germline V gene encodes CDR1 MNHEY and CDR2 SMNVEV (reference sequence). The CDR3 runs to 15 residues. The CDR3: CASSLAGTWNQPQHF. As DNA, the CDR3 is TGTGCCAGCAGTTTGGCCGGGACCTGGAATCAGCCCCAGCATTTT.

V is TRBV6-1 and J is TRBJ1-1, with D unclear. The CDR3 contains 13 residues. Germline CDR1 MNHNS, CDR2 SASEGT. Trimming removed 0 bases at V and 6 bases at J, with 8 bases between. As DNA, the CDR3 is TGTGCCAGCAGTGAAGCGGGGTACGCTGAAGCTTTCTTT. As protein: CASSEAGYAEAFF.

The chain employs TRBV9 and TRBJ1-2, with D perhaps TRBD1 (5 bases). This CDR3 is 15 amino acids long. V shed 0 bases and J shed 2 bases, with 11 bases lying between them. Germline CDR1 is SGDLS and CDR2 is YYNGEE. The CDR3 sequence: CASSVGGFTNYGYTF. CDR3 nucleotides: TGTGCCAGCAGCGTAGGGGGGTTTACGAACTATGGCTACACCTTC.

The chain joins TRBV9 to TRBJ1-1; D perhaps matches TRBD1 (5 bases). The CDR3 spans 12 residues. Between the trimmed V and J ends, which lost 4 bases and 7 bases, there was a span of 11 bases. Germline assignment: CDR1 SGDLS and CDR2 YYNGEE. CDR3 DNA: TGTGCCAGCAGCCCGGGGGGGAGTGAAGCTTTCTTT. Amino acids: CASSPGGSEAFF.